A single sample is the source of the 27 T cell receptor beta chains below, sequenced in a study of metastatic and nonmetastatic thyroid tumors. No treatment had been given to any patient before thyroid surgery. TCRdb re-called the PCR reads via MiXCR. Of 5,000 to 7,500 clones in the sample, approximately 31% were seen once. The material sequenced was adjacent normal tissue. These receptors originate from a female donor with papillary thyroid cancer or a benign thyroid nodule (not recorded which). Some clones in this sample may be carry-over from other donors' samples.

This clone was counted between two and nine times. V usage is TRBV6-1 and J usage is TRBJ1-2; D is possibly TRBD1 (5 bases). The germline V gene encodes CDR1 MNHNS and CDR2 SASEGT. The CDR3 sequence is 14 residues long. V was clipped by 5 bases and J by 7 bases, with 17 bases between them. CDR3 DNA sequence: TGTGCCAGCAGTAGTCCGCGGGGGTCCAGTGGCTACACCTTC. Translating gives CASSSPRGSSGYTF.

The chain carries TRBV28 and TRBJ2-1, with 8 bases identical to TRBD2. The germline gives CDR1 MDHEN, CDR2 SYDVKM. Losses at the gene ends were 5 bases for V and 5 bases for J; bases not matched to a gene: 5. The CDR3 runs 14 residues. CDR3 residues: CASSVLSGNNEQFF. In DNA, the CDR3 is TGTGCCAGCAGTGTCCTTAGCGGGAACAATGAGCAGTTCTTC.

V gene TRBV7-3 combines with J gene TRBJ2-7; a weak D match, TRBD1 (6 bases). V was cut by 5 bases and J by 3 bases, with 20 bases left in between. CDR3 length: 16 residues. The germline gives CDR1 SGHTA, CDR2 FQGTGA. The CDR3 loop is CASSKTTRDIDYEQYF. DNA for the CDR3: TGTGCCAGCAGCAAAACAACCCGGGACATTGACTACGAGCAGTACTTC. The variable domain in full, with the rest retrieved from reference TRBV7-3 and TRBJ2-7, is GAGVSQTPSNKVTEKGKYVELRCDPISGHTALYWYRQSLGQGPEFLIYFQGTGAADDSGLPNDRFFAVRPEGSVSTLKIQRTERGDSAVYLCASSKTTRDIDYEQYFGPGTRLTVT.

The chain combines TRBV18 with TRBJ2-7; D is perhaps TRBD1 (6 bases). CDR1 KGHSH and CDR2 LQKENI come from the germline V gene. V was trimmed by 3 bases and J by 0 bases, leaving 15 bases between them. The CDR3 is made up of 16 amino acids. CDR3 nucleotides: TGTGCCAGCTCACCGACCCGACAGGCTAGCTCCTACGAGCAGTACTTC. Protein sequence: CASSPTRQASSYEQYF.

This clone appeared a few times. The V call is TRBV19, the J call TRBJ2-1; D call uncertain. Germline V gene lookup returns CDR1 LNHDA and CDR2 SQIVND (reference sequence). Trimming removed 3 bases at V and 10 bases at J, with 13 bases between. The CDR3 extends over 13 amino acids. CDR3 sequence (DNA): TGTGCCAGTAGTATGGGTCGACATGGAGAGCAGTTCTTC. Translation gives CASSMGRHGEQFF.

This clone was detected once. One end of the junction varies from germline; a read error may be responsible. The gene calls are TRBV7-3 and TRBJ2-1; a possible D gene is TRBD2 (6 bases). Germline-derived CDR1 and CDR2 are SGHTA and FQGTGA. The CDR3 has 15 residues. The CDR3 nucleotides are TGTGCCAGCAGCTTAACCCTAGCGATGAACAATGAGGAGTTCTTC. This encodes CASSLTLAMNNEEFF.

The chain uses TRBV28 and TRBJ2-7, with D possibly TRBD2 on 7 matching bases. Trimming pared 7 bases from V and 3 bases from J, leaving 19 bases between. The CDR3 covers 15 residues. Germline CDR1 and CDR2: MDHEN and SYDVKM. The CDR3 coding sequence is TGTGCCAGCACCGGGGGGTCAGGGGTAAACTACGAGCAGTACTTC. Its translation: CASTGGSGVNYEQYF.

The chain joins TRBV3-1 to TRBJ1-6; 8 nucleotides match TRBD1. The CDR3 has 16 amino acids. The germline V gene encodes CDR1 LGHDT and CDR2 YNNKEL (reference sequence). With V trimmed by 3 bases and J by 4 bases, 5 bases remained unmatched. The CDR3 DNA reads as TGTGCCAGCAGCCAGCCCCAGGGGGCGTATAATTCACCCCTCCACTTT. This translates into CASSQPQGAYNSPLHF.

This chain joins TRBV5-4 and TRBJ1-5; D is undetermined. V was clipped by 0 bases and J by 0 bases, with 13 bases between them. The CDR3 consists of 17 residues. CDR1 and CDR2 from the germline V gene are SGHNT and YYREEE (reference sequence). CDR3 DNA: TGTGCCAGCAGCTTGGGCCCCTGGGTCTATAGCAATCAGCCCCAGCATTTT. Translated, it gives CASSLGPWVYSNQPQHF.

Only a few counts were recorded for this clone. V and J are TRBV6-1 and TRBJ1-3; D may be TRBD1 (6 bases). Germline lookup yields CDR1 MNHNS and CDR2 SASEGT. V lost 6 bases and J 7 bases, leaving 19 bases between the germline ends. This CDR3 is built from 15 residues. CDR3 DNA sequence: TGTGCCAGCAGACCAAGGGGGGGTCATACGAACACCATATATTTT. Protein: CASRPRGGHTNTIYF.

The chain recombines TRBV7-3 with TRBJ1-3; the D gene is possibly TRBD1 (6 bases). The V and J ends lost 1 base and 3 bases respectively, with 10 bases between them. The CDR3 has 15 residues. CDR1 and CDR2 from the germline V gene are SGHTA and FQGTGA. The CDR3 sequence is CASSLNGGFGNTIYF. The CDR3 nucleotides are TGTGCCAGCAGCTTAAACGGGGGCTTTGGAAACACCATATATTTT.

This clone was found a few times. This chain joins TRBV19 and TRBJ2-7; no clear D. There are 13 residues in the CDR3. V gave up 5 bases and J gave up 6 bases, with 14 bases separating them. Per the germline V gene, CDR1 is LNHDA and CDR2 is SQIVND (reference sequence). In DNA form, the CDR3 reads TGTGCCAGTAGTGGGGTCGGTCCCGGCGAGCAGTACTTC. It specifies CASSGVGPGEQYF.

The chain is built from TRBV9 and TRBJ2-1; weak D call: TRBD2 (6 bases). The CDR3 contains 14 residues. From germline, CDR1 is SGDLS and CDR2 YYNGEE. The V end was cut by 3 bases, the J end by 8 bases, with 15 bases between. The CDR3, as DNA: TGTGCCAGCAGCGGTAGCGGTCTGAGAGATGAGCAGTTCTTC. Translating it yields CASSGSGLRDEQFF.

The chain employs TRBV5-1 and TRBJ1-1; D gene unclear. CDR1 SGHRS and CDR2 YFSETQ come from the germline V gene. Trimming removed 8 bases from V and 3 bases from J, with 8 bases in between. This CDR3 is 11 amino acids long. The CDR3 DNA follows: TGCGCCAGGGACGGGTACACTGAAGCTTTCTTT. This encodes CARDGYTEAFF.

This clone was seen a few times. This chain links TRBV27 with TRBJ2-7; 11 positions agree with TRBD2. The V gene's germline CDR1 is MNHEY and CDR2 SMNVEV (reference sequence). The CDR3 is made up of 19 amino acids. With V trimmed by 5 bases and J by 2 bases, 17 bases remained unmatched. CDR3 loop: CASSPLAGGSQSHAYEQYF. The CDR3 nucleotides read TGTGCCAGCAGTCCCCTAGCGGGAGGATCCCAATCCCACGCCTACGAGCAGTACTTC.

This clone was found a few times. The germline gene is not matched at one end of the junction; a read error may be the cause. The gene calls are TRBV6-2 or TRBV6-3 and TRBJ1-1; D unclear. Germline V gene lookup returns CDR1 MNHEY and CDR2 SVGEGT. The CDR3 length is 13 residues. The CDR3 is CVSSYRENTEAFF. The CDR3 bases are TGTGTCAGCAGTTACCGGGAGAACACTGAAGCTTTCTTT.

The table lists this clone with a few counts. The CDR3 protein is CATRSTHTGELFF. The CDR3, as DNA: TGTGCCACCCGCTCGACCCACACCGGGGAGCTGTTTTTT. The V gene is TRBV24-1, the J gene TRBJ2-2, with unresolved D. The CDR3 runs to 13 residues. The germline V and J ends were trimmed by 9 bases and 3 bases, with 10 bases remaining between them. CDR1 is KGHDR, CDR2 SFDVKD, per germline.

The chain joins TRBV6-1 to TRBJ2-7, with D perhaps TRBD2 (5 bases). Trimming pared 5 bases from V and 3 bases from J, leaving 14 bases between. Germline V gene lookup returns CDR1 MNHNS and CDR2 SASEGT. CDR3 length equals 14 residues. Here the CDR3 DNA reads TGTGCCAGCAGTCCCTGGACGGGGAGCTACGAGCAGTACTTC. Encoded protein: CASSPWTGSYEQYF.

This clone has only one observation. The chain has TRBV7-9 and TRBJ1-2; D is ambiguous. Trimming shortened V by 5 bases and J by 0 bases, and 13 bases separated the two germline ends. In germline, CDR1 is SEHNR, CDR2 FQNEAQ (reference sequence). CDR3 size: 15 residues. CDR3 loop: CASSVERVTNYGYTF. In DNA form, the CDR3 reads TGTGCCAGCAGCGTCGAGCGGGTGACTAACTATGGCTACACCTTC.

This chain joins TRBV20-1 and TRBJ2-5, with 7 bases matching TRBD2. Trimming at V came to 0 bases and at J to 1 base, leaving 14 bases not matched to a gene. The V gene's germline CDR1 is DFQATT and CDR2 SNEGSKA (reference sequence). This CDR3 is 18 amino acids long. The CDR3 is CSARDFPRRVAGQETQYF. As DNA, the CDR3 is TGCAGTGCTAGAGATTTCCCCCGCAGAGTAGCGGGCCAAGAGACCCAGTACTTC.

This rearrangement joins TRBV28 to TRBJ1-6; D uncertain. This CDR3 region has 18 residues. Germline CDR1 MDHEN, CDR2 SYDVKM. The germline V and J ends were trimmed by 5 bases and 5 bases, with 22 bases remaining between them. The CDR3 spells CASSPHWTWVPHNSPLHF. CDR3 DNA: TGTGCCAGCAGTCCCCACTGGACCTGGGTCCCCCATAATTCACCCCTCCACTTT.

This clone was counted between two and nine times. The chain employs TRBV15 and TRBJ1-1; 8 bases fit TRBD1. Germline V gene sequence: CDR1 LNHNV, CDR2 YYDKDF (reference sequence). The CDR3 extends over 15 amino acids. The V and J ends lost 4 bases and 0 bases, in that order; junction bases with no gene match: 4. This chain's CDR3 is CATSTGGGMNTEAFF. In DNA, the CDR3 is TGTGCCACCAGCACAGGGGGCGGAATGAACACTGAAGCTTTCTTT.

This clone was picked up a small number of times. This sequence joins TRBV6-2 or TRBV6-3 and TRBJ2-2; tentative D call: TRBD1 (5 bases). The V gene's germline CDR1 is MNHEY and CDR2 SVGEGT. The V end lost 2 bases, the J end lost 0 bases, and 10 bases lay between the germline ends. CDR3 length equals 16 residues. In DNA, the CDR3 is TGTGCCAGCAGTTACGACAGTTCCGCGAACACCGGGGAGCTGTTTTTT. Translating gives CASSYDSSANTGELFF.

This chain uses TRBV10-3 with TRBJ2-7; TRBD2 aligns across 12 bases. Germline V CDR1 and CDR2: ENHRY, SYGVKD. This CDR3 spans 16 amino acids. The trim removed 6 bases at V and 3 bases at J, leaving 9 bases unmatched. CDR3 in DNA: TGTGCCATCAGATATACTAGCGGGGGGACCCACTACGAGCAGTACTTC. Protein sequence: CAIRYTSGGTHYEQYF.

J is TRBJ2-7 and V is TRBV6-6; 7 nucleotides line up with TRBD1. The V gene's germline CDR1 is MNHNY and CDR2 SVGAGI (reference sequence). The CDR3 has 15 residues. V was pared by 3 bases and J by 1 base, with 6 bases of the junction left unmatched. The CDR3, as DNA: TGTGCCAGCAGTTATTCCGGCAGGGGGTCCTACGAGCAGTACTTC. Protein product: CASSYSGRGSYEQYF.

This clone was recorded once. The chain joins TRBV11-1 to TRBJ2-3, with 10 bases that match TRBD2. V trimming: 1 base; J trimming: 7 bases; junction bases outside the gene matches: 14. This CDR3 spans 18 amino acids. The germline V gene has CDR1 SGHAT and CDR2 FQDESV (reference sequence). CDR3 sequence reads: CASSLGSSSGSREYTQYF. The CDR3 DNA reads TGTGCCAGCAGCTTAGGTTCATCTAGCGGGAGTCGTGAGTATACGCAGTATTTT.

A few counts support this clone. This sequence may be a read error, since a much larger clone differs from it by one base. The J gene is TRBJ2-7, the V gene TRBV27; 9 nucleotides match TRBD1. Germline lookup yields CDR1 MNHEY and CDR2 SMNVEV (reference sequence). The CDR3 length is 14 residues. In DNA, the CDR3 is TGTACCAGCAGTCTAGGGACAGGGAGCTACGAGCAGTACTTC. Residues: CTSSLGTGSYEQYF.